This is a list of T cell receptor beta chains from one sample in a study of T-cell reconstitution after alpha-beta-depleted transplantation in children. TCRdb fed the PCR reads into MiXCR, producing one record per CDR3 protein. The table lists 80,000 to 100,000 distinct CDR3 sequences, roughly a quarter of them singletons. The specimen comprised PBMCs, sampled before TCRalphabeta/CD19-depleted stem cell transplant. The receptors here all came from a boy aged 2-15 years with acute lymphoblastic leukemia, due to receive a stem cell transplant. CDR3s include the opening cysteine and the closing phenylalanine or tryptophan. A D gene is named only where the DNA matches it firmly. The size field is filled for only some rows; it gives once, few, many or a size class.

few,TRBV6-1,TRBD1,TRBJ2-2,CASSEVGQGRYGELFF,TGTGCCAGCAGTGAAGTAGGACAGGGACGTTACGGGGAGCTGTTTTTT
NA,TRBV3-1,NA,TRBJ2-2,CASSQVSGELFF,TGTGCCAGCAGCCAAGTCTCCGGGGAGCTGTTTTTT
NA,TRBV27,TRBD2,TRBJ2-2,CASGIAGGGSGELFF,TGTGCCAGCGGTATAGCGGGAGGGGGATCCGGGGAGCTGTTTTTT
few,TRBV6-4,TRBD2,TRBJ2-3,CASSEGLAGDTQYF,TGTGCCAGCAGTGAGGGACTAGCGGGAGATACGCAGTATTTT
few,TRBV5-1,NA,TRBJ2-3,CASAGAAPDTQYF,TGCGCCAGCGCCGGGGCGGCCCCAGATACGCAGTATTTT
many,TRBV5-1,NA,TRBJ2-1,CASRTTSVYNEQFF,TGCGCCAGCAGAACAACCTCGGTATACAATGAGCAGTTCTTC
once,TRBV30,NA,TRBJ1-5,CAWSRRGGREPQHF,TGTGCCTGGAGTAGAAGAGGGGGTCGGGAGCCCCAGCATTTT
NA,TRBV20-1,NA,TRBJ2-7,CSARDLRSSGFYEQYF,TGCAGTGCTAGAGATCTCCGGTCATCGGGGTTTTACGAGCAGTACTTC
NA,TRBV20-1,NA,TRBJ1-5,CSAKGHNNQPQHF,TGCAGTGCTAAGGGACACAACAATCAGCCCCAGCATTTT
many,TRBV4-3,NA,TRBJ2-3,CASSRTFTDTQYF,TGCGCCAGCAGCCGTACGTTCACAGATACGCAGTATTTT
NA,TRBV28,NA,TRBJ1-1,CASSLAQTWGNTEAFF,TGTGCCAGCAGTTTAGCGCAAACCTGGGGAAACACTGAAGCTTTCTTT
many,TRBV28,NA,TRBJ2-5,CASTPDRIHQETQYF,TGTGCCAGCACCCCCGACAGAATACACCAAGAGACCCAGTACTTC
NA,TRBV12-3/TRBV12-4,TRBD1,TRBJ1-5,CASSLVGRGPDQPQHF,TGTGCCAGCAGTTTAGTTGGCAGGGGGCCTGATCAGCCCCAGCATTTT
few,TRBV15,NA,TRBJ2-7,CATSRDRSGWERVYEQYF,TGTGCCACCAGCAGAGATCGTTCGGGATGGGAGCGCGTCTACGAGCAGTACTTC
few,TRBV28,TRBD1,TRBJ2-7,CASRRADRDLNEQYF,TGTGCCAGCAGGCGAGCGGACAGGGATTTGAACGAGCAGTACTTC
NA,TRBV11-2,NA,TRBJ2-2,CASSLDGRLVSLGELFF,TGTGCCAGCAGCTTAGACGGCAGACTAGTTTCGCTCGGGGAGCTGTTTTTT
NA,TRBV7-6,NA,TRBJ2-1,CASSFGSGQSHNEQFF,TGTGCCAGCAGCTTTGGTTCAGGACAGAGTCACAATGAGCAGTTCTTC
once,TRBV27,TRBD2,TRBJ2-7,CASSPREGSEQYF,TGTGCCAGCAGTCCCCGGGAGGGGAGCGAGCAGTACTTC
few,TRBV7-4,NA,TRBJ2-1,CASSLAASSSYNEQFF,TGTGCCAGCAGCTTAGCCGCCTCGAGCTCCTACAATGAGCAGTTCTTC
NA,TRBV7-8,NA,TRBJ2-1,CASSLVHSGVNAGNEQFF,TGTGCCAGCAGCTTAGTCCATAGTGGAGTCAACGCGGGCAATGAGCAGTTCTTC
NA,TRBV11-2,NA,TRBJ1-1,CASSLVPLRSEAFF,TGTGCCAGCAGCTTAGTCCCTTTGCGGAGTGAAGCTTTCTTT
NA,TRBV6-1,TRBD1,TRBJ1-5,CASSRDRGDQPQHF,TGTGCCAGCAGTAGGGACAGGGGAGATCAGCCCCAGCATTTT
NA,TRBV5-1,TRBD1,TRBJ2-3,CASSFGTGWGLGTDTQYF,TGCGCCAGCAGCTTCGGGACAGGATGGGGCCTCGGCACAGATACGCAGTATTTT
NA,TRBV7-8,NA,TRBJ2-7,CASRPGAAGYEQYF,TGTGCCAGCCGCCCAGGCGCGGCGGGTTACGAGCAGTACTTC
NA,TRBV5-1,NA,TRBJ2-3,CASRTGRSGPTDTQYF,TGCGCCAGCCGGACTGGGCGTAGCGGACCCACAGATACGCAGTATTTT
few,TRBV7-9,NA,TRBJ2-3,CASSEGLSLHTQYF,TGTGCCAGCAGCGAAGGACTTTCCTTGCATACGCAGTATTTT
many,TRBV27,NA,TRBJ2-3,CASSSTDTQYF,TGTGCCAGCAGTTCCACAGATACGCAGTATTTT
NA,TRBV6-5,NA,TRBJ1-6,CASSYRGHGNSPLHF,TGTGCCAGCAGTTACAGGGGACACGGAAATTCACCCCTCCACTTT
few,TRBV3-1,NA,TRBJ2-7,CASSQISGGARGEQYF,TGTGCCAGCAGCCAGATTAGCGGAGGGGCCCGGGGCGAGCAGTACTTC
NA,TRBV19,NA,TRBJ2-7,CASRTTYNSYEQYF,TGTGCCAGTAGGACAACCTACAACTCCTACGAGCAGTACTTC
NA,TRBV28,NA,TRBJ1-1,CASSPAWDGNTEAFF,TGTGCCAGCAGTCCCGCTTGGGATGGTAACACTGAAGCTTTCTTT
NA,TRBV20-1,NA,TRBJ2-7,CSAPRRGGGPYEQYF,TGCAGTGCCCCAAGGAGGGGAGGAGGACCCTACGAGCAGTACTTC
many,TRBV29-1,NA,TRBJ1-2,CSVDKSEGGYGYTF,TGCAGCGTAGATAAGTCGGAGGGTGGCTATGGCTACACCTTC
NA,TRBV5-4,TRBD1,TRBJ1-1,CASSLARDRGDLNTEAFF,TGTGCCAGCAGCTTGGCGCGGGACAGGGGGGATCTGAACACTGAAGCTTTCTTT
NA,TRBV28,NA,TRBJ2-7,CASSHGYTKAEQYF,TGTGCCAGCAGCCATGGGTACACTAAGGCCGAGCAGTACTTC
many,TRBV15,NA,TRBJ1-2,CATSRLNYGYTF,TGTGCCACCAGCAGATTGAACTATGGCTACACCTTC
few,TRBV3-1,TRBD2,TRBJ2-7,CASSHTSGGHEQYF,TGTGCCAGCAGCCATACTAGCGGAGGACACGAGCAGTACTTC
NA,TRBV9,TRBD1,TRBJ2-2,CASSPDRAAGELFF,TGTGCCAGCAGCCCGGACAGGGCGGCCGGGGAGCTGTTTTTT
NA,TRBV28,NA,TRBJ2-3,CASRPDTGGAQYF,TGTGCCAGCAGACCGGACACAGGAGGAGCGCAGTATTTT
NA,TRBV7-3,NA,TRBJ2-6,CASSSGAGANVLTF,TGTGCCAGCAGCTCAGGGGCCGGGGCCAACGTCCTGACTTTC
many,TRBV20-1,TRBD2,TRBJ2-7,CSARTLGTKFNEQYF,TGCAGTGCTAGAACCCTCGGGACTAAGTTCAACGAGCAGTACTTC
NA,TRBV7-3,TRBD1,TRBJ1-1,CASRREGQGDTEAFF,TGTGCCAGCAGACGCGAGGGACAGGGAGACACTGAAGCTTTCTTT
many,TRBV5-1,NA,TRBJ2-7,CASSFGQGSYEQYF,TGCGCCAGCAGCTTCGGGCAGGGGAGTTACGAGCAGTACTTC
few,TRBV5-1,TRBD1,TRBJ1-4,CASSLTRDRAEKLFF,TGCGCCAGCAGCTTGACCCGGGACAGGGCTGAAAAACTGTTTTTT
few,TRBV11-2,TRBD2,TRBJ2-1,CASSPQAGGIYNEQFF,TGTGCCAGCAGCCCCCAAGCGGGAGGAATTTACAATGAGCAGTTCTTC
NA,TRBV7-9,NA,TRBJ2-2,CASSLRTGELFF,TGTGCCAGCAGCTTAAGGACCGGGGAGCTGTTTTTT
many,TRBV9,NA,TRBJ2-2,CASRGTRGDTGELFF,TGTGCCAGCAGGGGGACTCGCGGGGACACCGGGGAGCTGTTTTTT
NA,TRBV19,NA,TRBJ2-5,CASSIGGVVLETQYF,TGTGCCAGTAGTATTGGCGGAGTAGTCTTGGAGACCCAGTACTTC
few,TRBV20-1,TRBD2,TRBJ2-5,CSARAGGETQYF,TGCAGTGCTAGAGCGGGGGGAGAGACCCAGTACTTC
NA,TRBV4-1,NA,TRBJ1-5,CASSPGTDRGQPQHF,TGCGCCAGCAGCCCCGGGACGGACCGGGGACAGCCCCAGCATTTT